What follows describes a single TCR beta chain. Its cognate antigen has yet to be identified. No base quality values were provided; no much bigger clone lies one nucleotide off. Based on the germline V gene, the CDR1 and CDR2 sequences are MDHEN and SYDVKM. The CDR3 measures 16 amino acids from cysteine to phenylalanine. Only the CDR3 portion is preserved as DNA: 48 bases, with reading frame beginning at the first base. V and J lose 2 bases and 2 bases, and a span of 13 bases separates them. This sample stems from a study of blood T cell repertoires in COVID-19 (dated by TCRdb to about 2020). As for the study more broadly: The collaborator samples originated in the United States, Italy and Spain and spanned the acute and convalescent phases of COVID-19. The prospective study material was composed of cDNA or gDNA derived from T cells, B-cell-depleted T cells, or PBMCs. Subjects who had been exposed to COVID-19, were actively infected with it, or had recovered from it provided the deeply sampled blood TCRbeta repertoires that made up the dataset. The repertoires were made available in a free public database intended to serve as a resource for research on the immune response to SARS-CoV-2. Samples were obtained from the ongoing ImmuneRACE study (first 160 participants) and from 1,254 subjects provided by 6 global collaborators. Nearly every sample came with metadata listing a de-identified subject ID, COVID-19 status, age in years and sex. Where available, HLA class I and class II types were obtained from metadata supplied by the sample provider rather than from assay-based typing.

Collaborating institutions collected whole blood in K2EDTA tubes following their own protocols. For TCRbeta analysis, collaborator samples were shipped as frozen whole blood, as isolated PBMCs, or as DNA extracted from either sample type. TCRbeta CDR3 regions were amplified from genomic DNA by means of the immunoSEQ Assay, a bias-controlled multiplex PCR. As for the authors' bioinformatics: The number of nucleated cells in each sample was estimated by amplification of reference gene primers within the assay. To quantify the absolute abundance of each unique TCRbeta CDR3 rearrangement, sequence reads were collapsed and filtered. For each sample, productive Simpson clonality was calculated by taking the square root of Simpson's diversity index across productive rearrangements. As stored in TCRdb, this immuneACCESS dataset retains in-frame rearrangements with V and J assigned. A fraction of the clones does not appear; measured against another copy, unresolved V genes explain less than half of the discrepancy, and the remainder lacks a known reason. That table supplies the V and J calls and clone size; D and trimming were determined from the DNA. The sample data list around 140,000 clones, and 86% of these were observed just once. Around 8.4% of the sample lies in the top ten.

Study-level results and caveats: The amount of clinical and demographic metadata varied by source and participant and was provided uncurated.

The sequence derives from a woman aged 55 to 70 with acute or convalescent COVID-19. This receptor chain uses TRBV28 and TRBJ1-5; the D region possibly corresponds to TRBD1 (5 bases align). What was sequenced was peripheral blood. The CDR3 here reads CASSLVEGGGNQPQHF. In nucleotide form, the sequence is TGTGCCAGCAGTTTAGTTGAGGGAGGGGGCAATCAGCCCCAGCATTTT.